This is a list of T cell receptor beta chains from one sample in a study of STAT5B mutations in CD4+ large granular lymphocyte leukemia. Sequenced by immunoSEQ multiplex PCR; TCRdb stores in-frame clones only, minus some. Among about 22,000 clones listed, 78% were seen once. The sample was CD4+ T cells from blood buffy coats. The receptor set was obtained from a human donor in good health. Each CDR3 is given with its conserved first and last residue. A D gene is named only where the DNA matches it firmly. A row's size may be missing; if present it is once, few, many or a size class.

CDR3 DNA: TGTGCCAGCAGCTTAGAACAGGGCCTAGCGCCCCCCTACAATGAGCAGTTCTTC; CDR3 protein: CASSLEQGLAPPYNEQFF; D gene: -; J gene: TRBJ2-1; clone size: once; V gene: TRBV7-2
CDR3 DNA: TGTGCCAGCTCACCACCGGGACAGGAGGGGGAAAAACTGTTTTTT; CDR3 protein: CASSPPGQEGEKLFF; D gene: TRBD1; J gene: TRBJ1-4; clone size: -; V gene: TRBV18
CDR3 DNA: TGCAGCGTTGACATTAGCGGCACAGATACGCAGTATTTT; CDR3 protein: CSVDISGTDTQYF; D gene: -; J gene: TRBJ2-3; clone size: -; V gene: TRBV29-1
CDR3 DNA: TGTGCCAGCAGCCAGGGACTAGCGGGATCGTACCCGGATCCCAATGAGCAGTTCTTC; CDR3 protein: CASSQGLAGSYPDPNEQFF; D gene: TRBD2; J gene: TRBJ2-1; clone size: once; V gene: TRBV11-3
CDR3 DNA: TGTGCCAGCTCTGAAGACAGGTACAATGAGCAGTTCTTC; CDR3 protein: CASSEDRYNEQFF; D gene: -; J gene: TRBJ2-1; clone size: once; V gene: TRBV18
CDR3 DNA: TGCGCCAGCAGCCTCCGGGCCGCCACCGGGGAGCTGTTTTTT; CDR3 protein: CASSLRAATGELFF; D gene: -; J gene: TRBJ2-2; clone size: -; V gene: TRBV5-1
CDR3 DNA: TGTGCCTGGAGAGGGGGGCCACCGGAGGAGCAGTACTTC; CDR3 protein: CAWRGGPPEEQYF; D gene: -; J gene: TRBJ2-7; clone size: -; V gene: TRBV30
CDR3 DNA: TGTGCCAGCAGCCCCCCCGACAGGTTCTTATATGGCTACACCTTC; CDR3 protein: CASSPPDRFLYGYTF; D gene: -; J gene: TRBJ1-2; clone size: once; V gene: TRBV28
CDR3 DNA: TGTGCCAGCAGTGCCCCAGCCGGGACCAACGATTCACCCCTCCACTTT; CDR3 protein: CASSAPAGTNDSPLHF; D gene: -; J gene: TRBJ1-6; clone size: once; V gene: TRBV28
CDR3 DNA: TGCGCCAGCAGCTTGGTTCCGGGGGCGTGGAATGAGCAGTTCTTC; CDR3 protein: CASSLVPGAWNEQFF; D gene: -; J gene: TRBJ2-1; clone size: -; V gene: TRBV5-1
CDR3 DNA: TGTGCCAGTAGCCCGGGACAGGTCTCCTACGAGCAGTACTTC; CDR3 protein: CASSPGQVSYEQYF; D gene: TRBD1; J gene: TRBJ2-7; clone size: -; V gene: TRBV19
CDR3 DNA: TGTGCCAGCTCTATGGTCGACTCCTACGGGAGGGCCGTCTACGAGCAGTACTTC; CDR3 protein: CASSMVDSYGRAVYEQYF; D gene: TRBD2; J gene: TRBJ2-7; clone size: -; V gene: TRBV27
CDR3 DNA: TGTGCCAGCAGTTTAAGGGCTGGCAGGGTCTCGACTGGGGCCAACGTCCTGACTTTC; CDR3 protein: CASSLRAGRVSTGANVLTF; D gene: -; J gene: TRBJ2-6; clone size: -; V gene: TRBV27
CDR3 DNA: TGTGCCAGCAGTTTCACAGGAACGCCCCTCCACTTT; CDR3 protein: CASSFTGTPLHF; D gene: -; J gene: TRBJ1-6; clone size: -; V gene: TRBV27
CDR3 DNA: TGTGCCAGCAGTTCCCGACAGTTCCTGAACACTGAAGCTTTCTTT; CDR3 protein: CASSSRQFLNTEAFF; D gene: -; J gene: TRBJ1-1; clone size: -; V gene: TRBV28
CDR3 DNA: TGTGCCTGGAACCCCGGGACAGGGCCCCCTCACCCGAGTCAGCCCCAGCATTTT; CDR3 protein: CAWNPGTGPPHPSQPQHF; D gene: TRBD1; J gene: TRBJ1-5; clone size: -; V gene: TRBV30
CDR3 DNA: TGTGCCAGCAGCTTAGCCGGGGGCCGGGCAGATACGCAGTATTTT; CDR3 protein: CASSLAGGRADTQYF; D gene: -; J gene: TRBJ2-3; clone size: -; V gene: TRBV7-9
CDR3 DNA: TGTGCCAGCAGGGCTGGACAGGCGGCACAAGAGACCCAGTACTTC; CDR3 protein: CASRAGQAAQETQYF; D gene: TRBD1; J gene: TRBJ2-5; clone size: -; V gene: TRBV2
CDR3 DNA: TGTGCCAGCAGCTCTGTCAGGGGGCGTACAGCCGGGGAGCTGTTTTTT; CDR3 protein: CASSSVRGRTAGELFF; D gene: TRBD1; J gene: TRBJ2-2; clone size: few; V gene: TRBV11-2
CDR3 DNA: TGTGCCAGCAGCTTAGGGGGGTCCCAAAAAGGGACCCAGTACTTC; CDR3 protein: CASSLGGSQKGTQYF; D gene: -; J gene: TRBJ2-5; clone size: -; V gene: TRBV5-4
CDR3 DNA: TGTGCCAGCAGCTCGCCGGGACAGGGGTACCCTGAAGCTTTCTTT; CDR3 protein: CASSSPGQGYPEAFF; D gene: TRBD1; J gene: TRBJ1-1; clone size: -; V gene: TRBV11-1
CDR3 DNA: TGTGCCAGTAGTATATGGGTAAGCGGGGGTCAGCCCCAGCATTTT; CDR3 protein: CASSIWVSGGQPQHF; D gene: -; J gene: TRBJ1-5; clone size: -; V gene: TRBV19
CDR3 DNA: TGTGCCACCAGCAGAGTTGGACTACAAGAGACCCAGTACTTC; CDR3 protein: CATSRVGLQETQYF; D gene: -; J gene: TRBJ2-5; clone size: -; V gene: TRBV15
CDR3 DNA: TGTGCCAGTAGCAGGGGAGGGAGCGGAAACACCATATATTTT; CDR3 protein: CASSRGGSGNTIYF; D gene: -; J gene: TRBJ1-3; clone size: -; V gene: TRBV19
CDR3 DNA: TGTGCCAGCAGCGTAGGAACAGATACGCAGTATTTT; CDR3 protein: CASSVGTDTQYF; D gene: -; J gene: TRBJ2-3; clone size: -; V gene: TRBV9
CDR3 DNA: TGTGCCAGCAGCCCCGGACTAGCGGCCCACAATGAGCAGTTCTTC; CDR3 protein: CASSPGLAAHNEQFF; D gene: TRBD2; J gene: TRBJ2-1; clone size: -; V gene: TRBV5-4
CDR3 DNA: TGTGCCAGCAGGGACAGGGGAGGGAGAGATACGCAGTATTTT; CDR3 protein: CASRDRGGRDTQYF; D gene: TRBD1; J gene: TRBJ2-3; clone size: -; V gene: TRBV2
CDR3 DNA: TGTGCCAGCAGCTCCGGGACTAGCGGGAGGGCCCGTGATACGCAGTATTTT; CDR3 protein: CASSSGTSGRARDTQYF; D gene: TRBD2; J gene: TRBJ2-3; clone size: -; V gene: TRBV7-2
CDR3 DNA: TGTGCCAGTAGTATACTCCACAGGGGTTTCGATACGCAGTATTTT; CDR3 protein: CASSILHRGFDTQYF; D gene: TRBD1; J gene: TRBJ2-3; clone size: -; V gene: TRBV19
CDR3 DNA: TGTGCCAGCTATCGGGGAGGGGACGGCTACACCTTC; CDR3 protein: CASYRGGDGYTF; D gene: -; J gene: TRBJ1-2; clone size: -; V gene: TRBV6-5
CDR3 DNA: TGTGCCAGCAGCCAACCCGGACAGGGGGTTGGAAACACCATATATTTT; CDR3 protein: CASSQPGQGVGNTIYF; D gene: TRBD1; J gene: TRBJ1-3; clone size: few; V gene: TRBV4-2
CDR3 DNA: TGTGCCAGCAGCCAAGAGGGGGGAGTTGGTACCGGGGAGCTGTTTTTT; CDR3 protein: CASSQEGGVGTGELFF; D gene: -; J gene: TRBJ2-2; clone size: once; V gene: TRBV4-2
CDR3 DNA: TGCGCCAGCAGGGTGTCCCTGTATGAAAAACTGTTTTTT; CDR3 protein: CASRVSLYEKLFF; D gene: -; J gene: TRBJ1-4; clone size: few; V gene: TRBV5-1
CDR3 DNA: TGTGCCTGGGCTTCGGGTGTGGGGGTTGCGTTTGCTGGCGAGCAGTTCTTC; CDR3 protein: CAWASGVGVAFAGEQFF; D gene: -; J gene: TRBJ2-1; clone size: -; V gene: TRBV30
CDR3 DNA: TGTGCCAGCAGTGAGCCCTGGGGGACGCAGTATTTT; CDR3 protein: CASSEPWGTQYF; D gene: -; J gene: TRBJ2-3; clone size: -; V gene: TRBV2
CDR3 DNA: TGTGCCAGCAGACCCTCGTGGGTGGGGAGCACAGATACGCAGTATTTT; CDR3 protein: CASRPSWVGSTDTQYF; D gene: -; J gene: TRBJ2-3; clone size: -; V gene: TRBV27
CDR3 DNA: TGTGCCAGTAGTATTAGAGGGACCGGGGAGCTGTTTTTT; CDR3 protein: CASSIRGTGELFF; D gene: -; J gene: TRBJ2-2; clone size: -; V gene: TRBV19